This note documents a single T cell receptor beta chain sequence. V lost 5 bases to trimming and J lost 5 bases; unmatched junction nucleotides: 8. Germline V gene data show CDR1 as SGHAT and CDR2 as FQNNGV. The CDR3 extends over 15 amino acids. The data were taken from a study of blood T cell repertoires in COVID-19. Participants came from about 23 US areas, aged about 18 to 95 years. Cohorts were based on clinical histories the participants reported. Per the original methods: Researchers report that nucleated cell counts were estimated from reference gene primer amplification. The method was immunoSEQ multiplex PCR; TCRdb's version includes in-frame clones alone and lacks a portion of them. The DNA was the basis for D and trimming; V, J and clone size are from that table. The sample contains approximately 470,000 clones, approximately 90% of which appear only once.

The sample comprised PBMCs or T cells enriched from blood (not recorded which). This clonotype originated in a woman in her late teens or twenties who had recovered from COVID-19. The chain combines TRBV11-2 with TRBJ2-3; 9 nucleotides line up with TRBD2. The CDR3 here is CASSRGGVEGDTQYF. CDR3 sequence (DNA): TGTGCCAGCAGCCGCGGGGGGGTCGAGGGAGATACGCAGTATTTT. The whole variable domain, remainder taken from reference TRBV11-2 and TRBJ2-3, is EAGVAQSPRYKIIEKRQSVAFWCNPISGHATLYWYQQILGQGPKLLIQFQNNGVVDDSQLPKDRFSAERLKGVDSTLKIQPAKLEDSAVYLCASSRGGVEGDTQYFGPGTRLTVL.